These 26 T cell receptor beta chains originate from one sample sequenced in a study of T cell responses to AZD1222 COVID-19 vaccine. Produced via immunoSEQ multiplex PCR; TCRdb's table is partial and in-frame only. The sample gives 140,000 or so clones, roughly 90% of which show up once; around 1.8% is in the top ten. The material sequenced was peripheral blood, taken 28 days after the second AZD1222 dose. The receptor source for this set is an adult who received the AZD1222 COVID-19 vaccine.

V and J are TRBV18 and TRBJ1-6; D call uncertain. In germline, CDR1 is KGHSH, CDR2 LQKENI. V lost 6 bases and J 7 bases, leaving 7 bases between the germline ends. The CDR3 has 12 amino acids. CDR3 sequence: CASSDSNSPLHF. CDR3 nucleotides: TGTGCCAGCTCGGACTCCAATTCACCCCTCCACTTT.

The rearrangement links TRBV12-3 or TRBV12-4 to TRBJ2-7; no reliable D call. The CDR3 runs to 12 residues. With 6 bases removed from V and 0 bases from J, the gap between germline ends came to 6 bases. CDR3 loop: CASSHLSYEQYF. The CDR3 DNA reads as TGTGCCAGCAGCCACCTCTCCTACGAGCAGTACTTC.

V gene TRBV30 combines with J gene TRBJ2-3; 7 bases match TRBD2. This CDR3 is 14 amino acids long. Germline values: CDR1 GTSNPN, CDR2 SVGIG (reference sequence). V shed 1 base and J 1 base; nucleotides not matched to a gene: 2. The chain's CDR3 is CAWSGLAGTDTQYF. The DNA for the CDR3 is TGTGCCTGGAGTGGCCTAGCGGGCACAGATACGCAGTATTTT.

The V and J genes are TRBV6-5 and TRBJ2-1; 12 bases align to TRBD2. Germline CDR1 and CDR2: MNHEY and SVGAGI. V lost 4 bases to trimming and J lost 9 bases; unmatched junction nucleotides: 10. This CDR3 spans 16 amino acids. The CDR3 loop is CASSSPTSGRLSEQFF. DNA of the CDR3: TGTGCCAGCAGTTCTCCTACTAGCGGGAGGCTTAGTGAGCAGTTCTTC.

The J gene is TRBJ2-5, the V gene TRBV7-8; 7 positions agree with TRBD1. Germline-derived CDR1 and CDR2 are SGHVS and FQNEAQ. This CDR3 comprises 14 residues. Trimming removed 5 bases from V and 1 base from J; junction bases left unmatched: 4. The CDR3 coding sequence is TGTGCCAGCAGCCGAGGGGGCCCCCAAGAGACCCAGTACTTC. It yields the protein CASSRGGPQETQYF.

The chain joins TRBV7-6 to TRBJ2-2; D remains unclear. The CDR3 length is 15 residues. In germline, CDR1 is SGHVS, CDR2 FNYEAQ. V was shortened by 6 bases and J by 2 bases, with 13 bases between the two germline ends. CDR3: CASSFEPGNTGELFF. CDR3 DNA sequence: TGTGCCAGCAGTTTTGAGCCAGGAAACACCGGGGAGCTGTTTTTT.

The chain recombines TRBV7-6 with TRBJ1-5, with D maybe TRBD1 (5 bases). Germline V gives CDR1 SGHVS, CDR2 FNYEAQ. Trimming left V 2 bases short and J 0 bases short, with 11 bases between. The CDR3 spans 16 residues. Here the CDR3 reads CASSLMTDYSNQPQHF. The CDR3 DNA reads TGTGCCAGCAGCTTAATGACAGACTATAGCAATCAGCCCCAGCATTTT.

The genes are TRBV6-5 and TRBJ2-5, with 9 bases matching TRBD1. Germline CDR1 is MNHEY and CDR2 is SVGAGI. The J segment lost 4 bases and the V segment lost 0 bases, leaving 6 bases of the junction unmatched. This CDR3 is 16 amino acids long. The CDR3, as DNA: TGTGCCAGCAGTTACTCGCCACAGGGGGCTGGAGAGACCCAGTACTTC. It translates to CASSYSPQGAGETQYF.

Note on this clone: Different DNA sequences within this sample yield the same CDR3. This chain uses TRBV18 with TRBJ1-3, with no clear D. This CDR3 spans 12 amino acids. V lost 3 bases to trimming and J lost 4 bases, with 4 bases between them. CDR1 and CDR2 from the germline V gene are KGHSH and LQKENI. The CDR3 sequence is CASSPEGNTIYF. CDR3 sequence (DNA): TGTGCCAGCTCACCCGAGGGAAACACCATATATTTT.

The V gene is TRBV18, the J gene TRBJ1-1; 9 bases line up with TRBD1. CDR3 size: 14 residues. Germline V lookup: CDR1 KGHSH, CDR2 LQKENI. The V and J ends lost 3 bases and 3 bases, in that order; junction bases with no gene match: 2. The CDR3 sequence is CASSPRTGDTEAFF. CDR3 in DNA: TGTGCCAGCTCACCCCGGACAGGGGACACTGAAGCTTTCTTT.

V is TRBV3-1 (or the pseudogene TRBV3-2) and J is TRBJ2-1, with TRBD2 matching over 12 bases. After removal of 6 bases from V and 2 bases from J, the junction contained 8 bases not matched to a gene. The CDR3 spans 17 residues. Germline assignment: CDR1 LGHDT and CDR2 YNNKEL (reference sequence). The CDR3 DNA reads as TGTGCCAGCAGTCCCTCTAGCGGGAGGGCCCCCTACAATGAGCAGTTCTTC. Translation gives CASSPSSGRAPYNEQFF.

The chain carries TRBV23-1 and TRBJ2-7, with D maybe TRBD2 (5 bases). TRBV23-1 is reported as an ORF; its role is uncertain. This CDR3 region has 12 residues. Trimming pared 0 bases from V and 6 bases from J, leaving 6 bases between. The CDR3 nucleotides are TGCGCCAGCAGTCAATCGGCGGGCGAGCAGTACTTC. This translates into CASSQSAGEQYF.

The chain has TRBV5-1 and TRBJ2-3, with 13 bases fitting TRBD2. The CDR3 length is 18 residues. Per germline, CDR1 SGHRS and CDR2 YFSETQ. The junction had 9 bases not matched to a gene; V was cut back by 4 bases and J by 1 base. The CDR3 is CASSTGTSGTPGTDTQYF. The CDR3 DNA reads TGCGCCAGCAGCACGGGGACTAGCGGGACCCCGGGCACAGATACGCAGTATTTT.

The chain is built from TRBV19 and TRBJ2-4, with 9 bases that match TRBD2. Trimming took 6 bases from V and 6 from J; bases not matched to a gene: 9. Germline V gene data show CDR1 as LNHDA and CDR2 as SQIVND (reference sequence). CDR3 size: 15 residues. The CDR3 nucleotides read TGTGCCAGTAGCCCTCTAGCGGGGAGGGGAAACATTCAGTACTTC. Encoded protein: CASSPLAGRGNIQYF.

The chain links TRBV10-3 to TRBJ2-1, with TRBD2 identical over 7 bases. The CDR3 loop spans 15 amino acids. J was trimmed by 4 bases and V by 4 bases; bases with no gene match: 7. Germline V CDR1 and CDR2: ENHRY, SYGVKD. The CDR3: CAISGEWEGYNEQFF. DNA for the CDR3: TGTGCCATCAGTGGGGAGTGGGAGGGTTACAATGAGCAGTTCTTC.

The chain employs TRBV18 and TRBJ2-7, with 8 positions matching TRBD2. The CDR3 is 16 amino acids. V shed 3 bases and J 0 bases; nucleotides not matched to a gene: 7. CDR1 KGHSH and CDR2 LQKENI come from the germline V gene. The CDR3 reads CASSPLGSGISYEQYF. The CDR3 DNA reads as TGTGCCAGCTCACCCTTGGGTAGCGGGATCTCCTACGAGCAGTACTTC.

V is TRBV6-5 and J is TRBJ1-1, with D perhaps matching TRBD1 (5 bases). This CDR3 has 14 residues. V lost 7 bases, J lost 4 bases, and 16 bases lay in between. Per germline, CDR1 MNHEY and CDR2 SVGAGI. For the CDR3, the DNA is TGTGCCAGCACCGCAAGGCAGGGTGCCACTGAAGCTTTCTTT. It specifies CASTARQGATEAFF.

The rearrangement links TRBV9 to TRBJ1-1, with D maybe TRBD1 (6 bases). Trimming stripped 0 bases from V and 5 bases from J, with 14 bases between. Germline V lookup: CDR1 SGDLS, CDR2 YYNGEE. This CDR3 is 15 amino acids long. The CDR3 is CASSVEGGFGTEAFF. The DNA for the CDR3 is TGTGCCAGCAGCGTAGAGGGGGGCTTCGGTACTGAAGCTTTCTTT.

The chain joins TRBV9 to TRBJ1-4; perhaps TRBD1 as D (5 bases). Germline CDR1 is SGDLS and CDR2 is YYNGEE. The CDR3 sequence is 16 residues long. Trimming cost V 3 bases and J 2 bases, with 14 bases left between them. CDR3 DNA sequence: TGTGCCAGCAGCGGTGGAGCGGGACGCACTAATGAAAAACTGTTTTTT. This sequence encodes CASSGGAGRTNEKLFF.

This chain joins TRBV5-5 and TRBJ2-7, with D unresolved. Germline values: CDR1 SGHKS, CDR2 YYEKEE (reference sequence). Deletions cut 6 bases from V and 3 bases from J, with 19 bases between. CDR3 size: 15 residues. CDR3 amino acids: CASTKVGSGYYEQYF. CDR3 coding DNA: TGTGCCAGCACCAAAGTTGGCTCTGGGTACTACGAGCAGTACTTC.

This clone came up once. The chain links TRBV6-5 to TRBJ1-6, with 7 bases that match TRBD1. Trimming cost V 6 bases and J 8 bases; bases outside gene matches: 4. Germline V lookup: CDR1 MNHEY, CDR2 SVGAGI. The length of the CDR3 is 13 residues. CDR3 loop: CASRTGRDSPLHF. Here the CDR3 DNA reads TGTGCCAGCAGGACAGGGAGGGATTCACCCCTCCACTTT.

Only one count was recorded for this clone. This chain uses TRBV29-1 with TRBJ2-1; 10 bases align to TRBD1. The CDR3 runs 13 residues. Germline CDR1 reads SQVTM; CDR2 reads ANQGSEA. J was trimmed by 4 bases and V by 6 bases; bases with no gene match: 3. Here the CDR3 DNA reads TGCAGCGTCGGGACAGGGGTATACAATGAGCAGTTCTTC. As protein: CSVGTGVYNEQFF.

The rearrangement uses TRBV6-5 and TRBJ1-2, with 9 bases lining up with TRBD1. CDR1 MNHEY and CDR2 SVGAGI come from the germline V gene. The CDR3 is 16 residues long. J lost 6 bases, V lost 2 bases, and 10 bases had no gene match. DNA of the CDR3: TGTGCCAGCAGTTACGGAGGGACAGGGAAAAGGGATGGCTACACCTTC. Its translation: CASSYGGTGKRDGYTF.

The chain employs TRBV5-4 and TRBJ1-2; 7 bases align to TRBD1. Trimming at V came to 5 bases and at J to 4 bases, leaving 14 bases not matched to a gene. Germline CDR1 and CDR2: SGHNT and YYREEE (reference sequence). The CDR3 runs to 16 residues. Here the CDR3 reads CASRSDRAIFRYGYTF. DNA of the CDR3: TGTGCCAGCAGATCTGACAGGGCCATCTTCCGCTATGGCTACACCTTC.

V gene TRBV11-2 combines with J gene TRBJ2-3; either TRBD1 or TRBD2 may supply D (5 bases each). The CDR3 is 15 amino acids. Trimming took off 6 bases at V and 1 base at J, with 14 bases between the two ends. Germline-derived CDR1 and CDR2 are SGHAT and FQNNGV. The CDR3 loop reads CASSIWGYGTDTQYF. The CDR3 bases are TGTGCCAGCAGTATCTGGGGGTACGGCACAGATACGCAGTATTTT.

This clone was seen more than once but under ten times. The chain couples TRBV5-1 to TRBJ1-5; 10 nucleotides line up with TRBD1. V shed 5 bases, J shed 3 bases, and the junction held 5 bases outside the gene matches. CDR3 length equals 15 residues. Germline-derived CDR1 and CDR2 are SGHRS and YFSETQ. The CDR3 region is CASRSGTGVNQPQHF. CDR3 DNA: TGCGCCAGCAGGTCCGGGACAGGGGTCAATCAGCCCCAGCATTTT.